These T cell receptor beta chains were read from a single sample in a study of blood T cell repertoires in COVID-19. TCRdb's table, derived via immunoSEQ multiplex PCR, lists solely in-frame clones and lacks some. The data contain approximately 290,000 clones, under 85% of them singletons. Sequences were obtained from peripheral blood. The receptors were sampled from a human donor with COVID-19, enrolled during active disease. The donor label of this sample is uncertain. Both conserved end residues are part of each CDR3. A D gene is named only where the DNA matches it firmly.

D	V	J	CDR3	DNA
TRBD1	TRBV6-5	TRBJ1-6	CASTRQGYNSPLHF	TGTGCCAGCACCCGACAGGGATATAATTCACCCCTCCACTTT
TRBD2	TRBV11-2	TRBJ2-7	CASSSLSGSHYEQYF	TGTGCCAGCAGCTCTCTCAGCGGGAGCCACTACGAGCAGTACTTC
TRBD2	TRBV12-5	TRBJ2-3	CASGLARLAGTADTQYF	TGTGCTAGTGGTTTGGCCCGACTAGCGGGTACGGCAGATACGCAGTATTTT
TRBD2	TRBV7-9	TRBJ2-5	CASSLEGTSGQETQYF	TGTGCCAGCAGCTTAGAGGGGACTAGCGGTCAAGAGACCCAGTACTTC
.	TRBV4-1	TRBJ1-5	CASTHVGVLGQPQHF	TGCGCCAGCACCCACGTCGGGGTGTTGGGGCAGCCCCAGCATTTT
.	TRBV2	TRBJ2-6	CASNTASSGANVLTF	TGTGCCAGCAACACAGCAAGCTCTGGGGCCAACGTCCTGACTTTC
TRBD1	TRBV5-1	TRBJ1-5	CASSLQGSQPQHF	TGCGCCAGCAGCTTACAGGGGAGTCAGCCCCAGCATTTT
TRBD1	TRBV29-1	TRBJ1-2	CSAATGGNYGYTF	TGCAGCGCTGCAACAGGGGGTAACTATGGCTACACCTTC
.	TRBV19	TRBJ1-2	CASSIGGASLGYGYTF	TGTGCCAGTAGTATTGGGGGGGCCAGCCTCGGCTATGGCTACACCTTC
.	TRBV19	TRBJ1-1	CASSAQHSVWRTEAFF	TGTGCCAGTAGTGCCCAGCACAGTGTCTGGCGCACTGAAGCTTTCTTT
.	TRBV13	TRBJ1-4	CASSLRTANEKLFF	TGTGCCAGCAGCCTGCGGACAGCTAATGAAAAACTGTTTTTT
TRBD2	TRBV28	TRBJ2-7	CASSLYETSGYEQYF	TGTGCCAGCAGTTTATATGAGACTAGCGGCTACGAGCAGTACTTC
TRBD1	TRBV29-1	TRBJ1-1	CSVELPTGGLDGDTEAFF	TGCAGCGTTGAACTTCCGACAGGGGGCTTAGATGGGGACACTGAAGCTTTCTTT
TRBD1	TRBV2	TRBJ1-5	CATDDRDSNQPQHF	TGTGCCACCGATGACAGGGATAGCAATCAGCCCCAGCATTTT
.	TRBV19	TRBJ1-1	CASSQGPLNTEAFF	TGTGCCAGTAGTCAGGGCCCCTTGAACACTGAAGCTTTCTTT